What follows are 10 T cell receptor beta chains derived from one specimen sequenced in a study of identical twins. A single record per CDR3 protein comes from TCRdb applying MiXCR to the 5' RACE reads. The data show around 960,000 distinct CDR3 sequences, around an eighth seen once. These data were likewise used in another study, on yellow fever vaccine responses in identical twins.

Input material: PBMCs. The source is a woman aged 18-30 years in good health.

The chain combines TRBV7-9 with TRBJ2-3; D is perhaps TRBD1 or TRBD2 (6 bases each). Germline values: CDR1 SEHNR, CDR2 FQNEAQ (reference sequence). The CDR3 loop spans 16 amino acids. V lost 2 bases and J 1 base, leaving 13 bases between the germline ends. The CDR3 sequence: CASSLSGADGTDTQYF. CDR3 DNA: TGTGCCAGCAGCTTATCGGGGGCGGACGGCACAGATACGCAGTATTTT.

Here the CDR3 reads CASSPEWGQGPNRQFF. As DNA, the CDR3 is TGTGCCAGCAGCCCCGAGTGGGGACAGGGACCGAACAGGCAGTTCTTC. V usage is TRBV7-2 and J usage is TRBJ2-1; 9 bases line up with TRBD1. Germline loops: CDR1 SGHTA, CDR2 FQGNSA. The CDR3 length is 16 residues. The ends lost 5 bases at V and 12 bases at J; junction bases unmatched: 17. Using reference TRBV7-2 and TRBJ2-1 for the parts outside the CDR3, the full variable domain is GAGVSQSPSNKVTEKGKDVELRCDPISGHTALYWYRQSLGQGLEFLIYFQGNSAPDKSGLPSDRFSAERTGGSVSTLTIQRTQQEDSAVYLCASSPEWGQGPNRQFFGPGTRLTVL.

This clonotype was recorded a few times. This chain uses TRBV10-3 with TRBJ2-5; no reliable D call. Germline loops: CDR1 ENHRY, CDR2 SYGVKD. V lost 3 bases to trimming and J lost 7 bases, with 6 bases between them. This CDR3 has 11 residues. This CDR3 reads CAISEWRTQYF. The CDR3 nucleotides read TGTGCCATCAGTGAATGGAGGACCCAGTACTTC.

The V and J genes are TRBV12-3 or TRBV12-4 and TRBJ2-1; 15 bases map to TRBD2. V trimming: 6 bases; J trimming: 0 bases; junction bases outside the gene matches: 9. This CDR3 has 19 residues. The CDR3 coding sequence is TGTGCCAGCAGCACCTGGACTAGCGGGGGGGCGGGCTCCTACAATGAGCAGTTCTTC. Its protein product is CASSTWTSGGAGSYNEQFF.

This clonotype was observed a handful of times. The chain carries TRBV20-1 and TRBJ2-5, with D maybe TRBD2 (5 bases). CDR3 length equals 13 residues. Trimming left V 2 bases short and J 2 bases short, with 9 bases between. In germline, CDR1 is DFQATT, CDR2 SNEGSKA (reference sequence). The CDR3 sequence is CSARPSRQETQYF. In nucleotides, the CDR3 is TGCAGTGCTAGACCTAGCCGGCAAGAGACCCAGTACTTC.

The CDR3 protein is CASSPPGEVTHGYTF. The CDR3 region has the DNA TGTGCCAGCTCACCACCGGGGGAAGTTACACATGGCTACACCTTC. The chain is built from TRBV18 and TRBJ1-2; a possible D gene is TRBD1 (5 bases). Between the trimmed V and J ends, which lost 0 bases and 6 bases, there was a span of 14 bases. From germline, CDR1 is KGHSH and CDR2 LQKENI. The CDR3 contains 15 residues.

This clonotype was counted at least ten times. The genes are TRBV3-1 and TRBJ2-5; D is unresolved. Per the germline V gene, CDR1 is LGHDT and CDR2 is YNNKEL (reference sequence). V was shortened by 3 bases and J by 4 bases, with 6 bases between the two germline ends. The CDR3 consists of 12 residues. The CDR3 coding sequence is TGTGCCAGCAGCCATTCGAGAGAGACCCAGTACTTC. As protein: CASSHSRETQYF.

A few counts support this clonotype. V is TRBV12-3 or TRBV12-4 and J is TRBJ2-1, with 8 bases lining up with TRBD2. With V trimmed by 2 bases and J by 6 bases, 6 bases remained unmatched. The CDR3 is 15 residues long. The CDR3 protein is CASSLPAGALNEQFF. The CDR3 DNA sequence: TGTGCCAGCAGTTTACCAGCGGGGGCCCTCAATGAGCAGTTCTTC.

The chain is built from TRBV7-2 and TRBJ2-1, with unresolved D. Trimming left V 4 bases short and J 9 bases short, with 10 bases between. The germline CDR1 and CDR2 sequences are SGHTA and FQGNSA. The CDR3 sequence is 12 residues long. This chain's CDR3 is CASSSPPAEQFF. The CDR3 DNA reads TGTGCCAGCAGCTCGCCTCCCGCTGAGCAGTTCTTC.

This sequence joins TRBV5-6 and TRBJ2-5; D perhaps matches TRBD1 (5 bases). This CDR3 region has 15 residues. Trimming took off 2 bases at V and 1 base at J, with 12 bases between the two ends. Looked up from germline, CDR1 is SGHDT and CDR2 is YYEEEE. The CDR3 sequence is CASSLPVGLQETQYF. The CDR3 region has the DNA TGTGCCAGCAGCTTACCAGTGGGGCTCCAAGAGACCCAGTACTTC.